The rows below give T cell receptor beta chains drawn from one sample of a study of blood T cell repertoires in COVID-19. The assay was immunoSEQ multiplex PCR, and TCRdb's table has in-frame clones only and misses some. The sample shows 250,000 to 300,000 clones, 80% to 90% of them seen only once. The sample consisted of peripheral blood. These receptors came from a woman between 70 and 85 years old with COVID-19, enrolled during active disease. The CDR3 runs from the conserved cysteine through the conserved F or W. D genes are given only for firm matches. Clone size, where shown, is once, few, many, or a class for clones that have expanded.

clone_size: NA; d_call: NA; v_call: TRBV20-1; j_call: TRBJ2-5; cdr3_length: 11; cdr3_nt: TGCAGTGCTAGCCCTGTGGAGACCCAGTACTTC; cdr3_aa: CSASPVETQYF
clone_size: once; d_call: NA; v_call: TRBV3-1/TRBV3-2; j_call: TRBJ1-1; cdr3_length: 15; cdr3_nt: TGTGCCAGCAGCCAAGAGATAGGACACCGCTTTGAAGCTTTCTTT; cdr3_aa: CASSQEIGHRFEAFF
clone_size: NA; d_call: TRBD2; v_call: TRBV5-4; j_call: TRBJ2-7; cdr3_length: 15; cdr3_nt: TGTGCCAGCAGCCCGACTAGCGGGGGTGAGGAGGAGCAGTACTTC; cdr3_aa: CASSPTSGGEEEQYF
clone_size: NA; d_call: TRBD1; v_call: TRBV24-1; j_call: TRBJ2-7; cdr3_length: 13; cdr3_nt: TGTGCCACCATGGGACAGGGGCGGGGCGAGCAGTACTTC; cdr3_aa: CATMGQGRGEQYF
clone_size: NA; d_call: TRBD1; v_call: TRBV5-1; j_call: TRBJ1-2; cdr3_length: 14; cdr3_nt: TGCGCCAGCAGCCAAGGGACAGGGGGCACGGGCTACACCTTC; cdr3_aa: CASSQGTGGTGYTF
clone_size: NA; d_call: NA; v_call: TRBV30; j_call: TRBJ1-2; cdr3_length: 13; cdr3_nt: TGTGCCTGGAGGGGAGGGACTCAGGGGGGCTACACCTTC; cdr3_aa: CAWRGGTQGGYTF
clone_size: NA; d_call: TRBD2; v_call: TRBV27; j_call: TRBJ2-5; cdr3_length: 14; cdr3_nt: TGTGCCAGCAGTACCGGGGGGGCCCGAAAGACCCAGTACTTC; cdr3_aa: CASSTGGARKTQYF
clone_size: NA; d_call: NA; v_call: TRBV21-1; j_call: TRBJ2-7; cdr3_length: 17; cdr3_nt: TGTGCCAGCACCCCGGAAGGCCGGGACAGGGCCTCCTACGAGCAGTACTTC; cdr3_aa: CASTPEGRDRASYEQYF
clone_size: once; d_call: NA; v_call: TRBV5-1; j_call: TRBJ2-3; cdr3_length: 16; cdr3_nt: TGCGCCAGCAGCCTCGCCCTAACTCGATCCCCAGATACGCAGTATTTT; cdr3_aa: CASSLALTRSPDTQYF
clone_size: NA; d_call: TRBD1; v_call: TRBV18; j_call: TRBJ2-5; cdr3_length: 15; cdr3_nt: TGTGCCAGCTCACCTTGGGACAGACCTCAAGAGACCCAGTACTTC; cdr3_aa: CASSPWDRPQETQYF
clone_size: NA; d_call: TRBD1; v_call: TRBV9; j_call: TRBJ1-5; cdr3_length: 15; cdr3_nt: TGTGCCAGCAGCGTTGGGACAGGGTACGATCAGCCCCAGCATTTT; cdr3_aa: CASSVGTGYDQPQHF
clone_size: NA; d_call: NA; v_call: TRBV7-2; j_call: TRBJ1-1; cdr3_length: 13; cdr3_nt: TGTGCCAGCAGCTCCCAGGGCGGGGTGTGGGCTTTCTTT; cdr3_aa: CASSSQGGVWAFF
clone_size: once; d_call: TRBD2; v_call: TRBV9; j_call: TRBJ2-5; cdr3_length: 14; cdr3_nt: TGTGCCAGCAGCGAGCGGGGGGCCAAAGAGACCCAGTACTTC; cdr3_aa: CASSERGAKETQYF
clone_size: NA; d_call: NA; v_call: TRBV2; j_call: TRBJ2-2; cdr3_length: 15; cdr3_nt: TGTGCCAGCAGTGCGTTCGGGGTGAACACCGGGGAGCTGTTTTTT; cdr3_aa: CASSAFGVNTGELFF
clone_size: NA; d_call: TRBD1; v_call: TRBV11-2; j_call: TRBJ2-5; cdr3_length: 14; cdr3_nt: TGTGCCAGCACGGACAGGCCGTACCAAGAGACCCAGTACTTC; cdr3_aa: CASTDRPYQETQYF
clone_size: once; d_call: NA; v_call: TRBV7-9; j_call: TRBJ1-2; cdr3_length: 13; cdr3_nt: TGTGCCAGCAGTCGGACGGACATTTATGGCTACACCTTC; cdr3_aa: CASSRTDIYGYTF
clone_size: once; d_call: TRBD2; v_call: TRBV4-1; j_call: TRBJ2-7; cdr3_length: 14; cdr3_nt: TGCGCCAGCAGCCAAGTCCGGGGGGGCTACGAGCAGTACTTC; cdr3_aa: CASSQVRGGYEQYF
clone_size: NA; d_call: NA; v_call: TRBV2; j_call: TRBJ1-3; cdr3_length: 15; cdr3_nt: TGTGCCAGCAGTCCCCCGGGGGAAAGGGGAAACACCATATATTTT; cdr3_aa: CASSPPGERGNTIYF
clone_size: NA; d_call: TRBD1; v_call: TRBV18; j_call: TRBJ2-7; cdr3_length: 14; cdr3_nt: TGTGCCAGCTCACCGGGACAGGGGGCAGACGAGCAGTACTTC; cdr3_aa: CASSPGQGADEQYF
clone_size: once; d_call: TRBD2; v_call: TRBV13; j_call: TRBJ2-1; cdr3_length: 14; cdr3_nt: TGTGCCAGCAGCCGTGGGCGGGGGGGCACTGAGCAGTTCTTC; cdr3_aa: CASSRGRGGTEQFF
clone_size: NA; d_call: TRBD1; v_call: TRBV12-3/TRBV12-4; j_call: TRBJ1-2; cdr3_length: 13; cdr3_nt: TGTGCCAGCAGTTTACGTGGGACAGGGGGCTACACCTTC; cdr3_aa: CASSLRGTGGYTF
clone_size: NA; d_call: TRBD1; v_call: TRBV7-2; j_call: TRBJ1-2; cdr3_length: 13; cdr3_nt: TGTGCCAGCAGCCTGTACGACAGGGGCGGCTACACCTTC; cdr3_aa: CASSLYDRGGYTF
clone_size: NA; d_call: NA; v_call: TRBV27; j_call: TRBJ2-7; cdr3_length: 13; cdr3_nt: TGTGCCAGCAGTTCCGGTACGCGTAAAGAGCAGTACTTC; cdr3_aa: CASSSGTRKEQYF
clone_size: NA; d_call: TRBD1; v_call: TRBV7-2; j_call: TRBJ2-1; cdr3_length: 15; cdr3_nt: TGTGCCAGCAGCTTAGGACAGGGGGCTAACAATGAGCAGTTCTTC; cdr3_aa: CASSLGQGANNEQFF
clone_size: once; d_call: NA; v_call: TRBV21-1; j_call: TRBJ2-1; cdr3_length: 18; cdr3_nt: TGTGCCAGCAGCAAAAAACTAGCGGGGGGACCTAATTTAAATGAGCAGTTCTTC; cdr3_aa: CASSKKLAGGPNLNEQFF
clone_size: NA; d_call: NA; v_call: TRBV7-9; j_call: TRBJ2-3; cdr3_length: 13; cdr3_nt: TGTGCCAGCAGCTTGTCAGGGGCAGATACGCAGTATTTT; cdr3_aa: CASSLSGADTQYF
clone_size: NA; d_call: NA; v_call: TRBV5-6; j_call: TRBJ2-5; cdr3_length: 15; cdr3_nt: TGTGCCAGCAGCTTGCCCGGAGGGTCGGCGGAGACCCAGTACTTC; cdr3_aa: CASSLPGGSAETQYF
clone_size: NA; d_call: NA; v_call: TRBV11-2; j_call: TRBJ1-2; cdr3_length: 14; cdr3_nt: TGTGCCAGCAGCTTAAACAGGGAACACTATGGCTACACCTTC; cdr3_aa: CASSLNREHYGYTF
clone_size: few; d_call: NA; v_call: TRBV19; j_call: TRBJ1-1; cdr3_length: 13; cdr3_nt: TGTGCCAGTAGTATCGGGGGGGGCCCTGAAGCTTTCTTT; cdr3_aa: CASSIGGGPEAFF
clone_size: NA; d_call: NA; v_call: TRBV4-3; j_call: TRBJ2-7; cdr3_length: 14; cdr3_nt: TGCGCCAGCAGCCAAGATGGGGGGGGGCAAGAGCAGTACTTC; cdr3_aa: CASSQDGGGQEQYF
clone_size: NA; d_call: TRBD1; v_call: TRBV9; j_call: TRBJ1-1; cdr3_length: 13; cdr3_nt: TGTGCCAGCAGTGGACAGGGGTCAAATGAAGCTTTCTTT; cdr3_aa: CASSGQGSNEAFF
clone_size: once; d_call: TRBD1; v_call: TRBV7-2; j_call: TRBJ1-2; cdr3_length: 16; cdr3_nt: TGTGCCAGCAGCCAGGGTCCCGGACAGGCAACCTATGGCTACACCTTC; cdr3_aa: CASSQGPGQATYGYTF
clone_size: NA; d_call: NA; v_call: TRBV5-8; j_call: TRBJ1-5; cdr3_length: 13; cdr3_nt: TGTGCCAGCAGCTTGAACGAAAGGGGGCCCCAGCATTTT; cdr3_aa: CASSLNERGPQHF
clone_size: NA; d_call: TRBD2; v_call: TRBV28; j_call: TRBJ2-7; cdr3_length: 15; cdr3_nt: TGTGCCAGCAGTTTTAATCCTAGCGGGGCCTACGAGCAGTACTTC; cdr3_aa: CASSFNPSGAYEQYF
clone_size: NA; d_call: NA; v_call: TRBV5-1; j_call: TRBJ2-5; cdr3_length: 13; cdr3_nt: TGCGCCAGCAGCCCGCGGGGAGAAGAGACCCAGTACTTC; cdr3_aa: CASSPRGEETQYF
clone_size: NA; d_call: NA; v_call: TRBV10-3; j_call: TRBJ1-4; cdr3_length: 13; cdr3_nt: TGTGCCACGGGAAGTGCAACTAATGAAAAACTGTTTTTT; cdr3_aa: CATGSATNEKLFF